Below are 13 T cell receptor beta chains sequenced from a single sample in a study of T cells in women clearing cervical HPV infection (dated by TCRdb to the late 2010s). The library was built by means of the immunoSEQ multiplex PCR assay. The source is immuneACCESS, and TCRdb retained only in-frame sequences with V and J called. Part of the clones is not carried over; for the studies checked, unresolved V genes explain less than half of this, and the remainder is unexplained. The sample table includes about 25,000 clones. In total, the top ten clones hold approximately 3.7% of the sample. The sequencing sample was made of blood buffy coat. Every receptor here comes from a woman aged 18-69 years with a cervical HPV16 infection that either progressed to CIN3+ or cleared (not recorded which).

As regards this clone: The CDR3 goes on 3 residues after the read ends, and that part is filled in from the germline J gene. The chain employs TRBV5-1 and TRBJ2-2; 7 bases agree with TRBD1. Germline loops: CDR1 SGHRS, CDR2 YFSETQ. The length of the CDR3 is 14 residues. V shed 4 bases, J shed 2 bases, and the junction held 2 bases outside the gene matches. The CDR3 sequence: CASSRQGNTGELFF. The sequenced part of the CDR3 DNA is TGCGCCAGCAGCCGACAGGGCAACACCGGGGAG. The full variable domain, its missing parts supplied by reference TRBV5-1 and TRBJ2-2, is KAGVTQTPRYLIKTRGQQVTLSCSPISGHRSVSWYQQTPGQGLQFLFEYFSETQRNKGNFPGRFSGRQFSNSRSEMNVSTLELGDSALYLCASSRQGNTGELFFGEGSRLTVL.

Details on this clone: Read data end 3 residues before the CDR3 end; the end is taken from the germline J gene. V is TRBV7-9 and J is TRBJ2-5; no reliable D call. Trimming pared 3 bases from V and 1 base from J, leaving 9 bases between. The CDR3 is 14 residues long. CDR1 and CDR2 from the germline V gene are SEHNR and FQNEAQ (reference sequence). The sequenced part of the CDR3 DNA is TGTGCCAGCAGCTTTCTCGGTGCCCAAGAGACC. Translation: CASSFLGAQET. The entire CDR3 sequence reads CASSFLGAQETQYF.

This clone is classed as medium-sized by frequency. The CDR3 end lies 3 residues beyond the end of the read and is filled in from the germline J gene. The chain recombines TRBV29-1 with TRBJ2-3, with 7 positions matching TRBD1. The J segment lost 2 bases and the V segment lost 6 bases, leaving 5 bases of the junction unmatched. The CDR3 totals 13 residues. Per germline, CDR1 SQVTM and CDR2 ANQGSEA. Here the CDR3 reads CSVRGQFTDTQYF. The CDR3 DNA, read in part, is TGCAGCGTCCGGGGACAGTTCACAGATACG.

CDR3 sequence: CASSPDSARPDTQYF. The CDR3 DNA, read in part, is TGCGCCAGCAGCCCCGACTCGGCGAGGCCAGATACG. J is TRBJ2-3 and V is TRBV4-1; no clear D gene. With the read ending 3 residues before the CDR3 end, the germline J gene is used to fill in that end. CDR1 and CDR2 from the germline V gene are MGHRA and YSYEKL. This CDR3 is 15 amino acids long. Trimming removed 4 bases from V and 4 bases from J, with 15 bases in between.

Concerning this clone: The read terminates 3 residues ahead of where the CDR3 ends, so the germline J gene completes it. The V and J genes are TRBV7-6 and TRBJ2-3; D ambiguous. Germline V CDR1 and CDR2: SGHVS, FNYEAQ. V was clipped by 1 base and J by 2 bases, with 10 bases between them. The CDR3 has 15 amino acids. This chain's CDR3 is CASSLGAGDTDTQYF. The DNA read from the CDR3 is TGTGCCAGCAGCTTAGGAGCAGGAGACACAGATACG.

Remarks on this clone: The read ends 3 residues early relative to the CDR3; the germline J gene fills the gap. V usage is TRBV29-1 and J usage is TRBJ2-1, with a tentative D call TRBD1 (5 bases). With 7 bases removed from V and 7 bases from J, the gap between germline ends came to 8 bases. From germline, CDR1 is SQVTM and CDR2 ANQGSEA. The CDR3 is made up of 10 amino acids. The part of the CDR3 DNA that was read is TGCAGCGGACAGACAAATGAG. This translates into CSGQTNE. The full CDR3 is CSGQTNEQFF.

Details on this clone: A read error may account for a junction end that differs from germline. The read terminates 3 residues before the CDR3 end, so the remaining end is supplied by the germline J gene. The V and J genes are TRBV7-7 and TRBJ1-5; D remains ambiguous. Germline V gives CDR1 SSHAT, CDR2 FNYEAQ (reference sequence). This CDR3 comprises 13 residues. CDR3 in amino acids: CASSQTLNQPQHF. The CDR3 DNA, read in part, is TGTGCTAGCAGCCAGACTTTAAATCAGCCC.

A remark on this clone: The read halts 3 residues ahead of the CDR3 end, with the missing end drawn from the germline J gene. This rearrangement joins TRBV7-3 to TRBJ2-5; 10 nucleotides agree with TRBD1. The V gene's germline CDR1 is SGHTA and CDR2 FQGTGA. The CDR3 totals 15 residues. The trim removed 5 bases at V and 5 bases at J, leaving 8 bases unmatched. The CDR3 bases that were read are TGTGCCAGCAGCCCTGGAGGGGACAGGGGTGAGACC. Protein product: CASSPGGDRGET. The full CDR3 protein reads CASSPGGDRGETQYF.

On this clone: The read terminates 3 residues before the CDR3 end, so the remaining end is supplied by the germline J gene. This chain joins TRBV2 and TRBJ2-5; no definite D call. Germline CDR1 reads SNHLY; CDR2 reads FYNNEI. CDR3 size: 12 residues. The part of the CDR3 DNA that was read is TGTGCCAGCAGTCTTCACACAGATACC. As protein: CASSLHTDT. The entire CDR3 is CASSLHTDTQYF.

The CDR3 spells CAWKAVLTSYEQYF. CDR3 bases read: TGTGCCTGGAAAGCGGTCTTAACCTCCTACGAG. The V gene is TRBV30, the J gene TRBJ2-7, with D possibly matching TRBD2 (5 bases). The read falls 3 residues short of the CDR3 end, and the missing part is taken from the germline J gene. Germline V lookup: CDR1 GTSNPN, CDR2 SVGIG (reference sequence). Trimming removed 4 bases from V and 0 bases from J, with 13 bases in between. The CDR3 is 14 residues long.

As concerns this clone: The read stops 3 residues short of the end of the CDR3; the missing end is completed from the germline J gene. The V and J genes are TRBV20-1 and TRBJ2-3; 7 bases align to TRBD2. Looked up from germline, CDR1 is DFQATT and CDR2 is SNEGSKA (reference sequence). This CDR3 is 15 amino acids long. Incomplete CDR3 DNA: TGCAGTGCTAGGGGCGGGGGATTTGGGCAAGAGACG. Its protein is CSARGGGFGQET. From start to end, the CDR3 is CSARGGGFGQETQYF.

As to this clone: The DNA ends 3 residues before the CDR3 does, and the rest of the CDR3 is filled in from the germline J gene. V and J are TRBV4-1 and TRBJ1-5, with D perhaps TRBD1 (6 bases). The V end was cut by 0 bases, the J end by 2 bases, with 11 bases between. The CDR3 is made up of 16 amino acids. Germline V gene data show CDR1 as MGHRA and CDR2 as YSYEKL. CDR3 DNA, as far as it was read: TGCGCCAGCAGCCAAGATGAGGGGGACGGCAATCAGCCC. Encoded protein: CASSQDEGDGNQP. The whole CDR3 protein reads CASSQDEGDGNQPQHF.

On this clone itself: The read terminates 3 residues ahead of where the CDR3 ends, so the germline J gene completes it. The chain carries TRBV7-2 and TRBJ2-6; a possible D gene is TRBD2 (5 bases). The CDR3 contains 12 residues. Trimming left V 5 bases short and J 11 bases short, with 10 bases between. From germline, CDR1 is SGHTA and CDR2 FQGNSA. This CDR3 is CASSNYGDVLTF. The sequenced part of the CDR3 DNA is TGTGCCAGCAGCAACTACGGGGACGTC. Drawing the rest from reference TRBV7-2 and TRBJ2-6, the complete variable domain is GAGVSQSPSNKVTEKGKDVELRCDPISGHTALYWYRQSLGQGLEFLIYFQGNSAPDKSGLPSDRFSAERTGGSVSTLTIQRTQQEDSAVYLCASSNYGDVLTFGAGSRLTVL.